The 23 T cell receptor beta chains below come from one sample, sequenced in a study of vaccination and CD4 T cells after COVID-19. Their antigen targets remain unknown. Sequencing of cultured CD4+ T cell DNA used the Oncomine TCR Beta short-read assay. TCRdb re-derived calls from the PCR reads in MiXCR, one entry per CDR3 protein. The sample lists around 12,000 distinct CDR3 sequences, 60% to 75% occurring once. Noted treatment: approximately nine-day PBMC culture with coronavirus spike peptide pools or control peptides (ViraFEST assay). The specimen sequenced was CD4+ T cells from blood, cultured in vitro. These receptor sequences come from a human donor who had recovered from COVID-19.

The chain recombines TRBV20-1 with TRBJ2-1; 12 bases agree with TRBD2. V was clipped by 3 bases and J by 5 bases; unmatched bases: 5. Per the germline V gene, CDR1 is DFQATT and CDR2 is SNEGSKA (reference sequence). The CDR3 spans 15 residues. The CDR3 protein is CSARRTSGNNNEQFF. The CDR3 bases are TGCAGTGCTAGGAGGACTAGCGGGAACAACAATGAGCAGTTCTTC.

The gene calls are TRBV11-3 and TRBJ2-5; TRBD1 agrees at 10 bases. Germline V gene sequence: CDR1 SGHNT, CDR2 YENEEA. J gave up 6 bases and V 5 bases, and 9 bases lay outside the gene matches. The CDR3 runs to 15 residues. CDR3: CASSEGTGDAQTQYF. DNA of the CDR3: TGTGCCAGCAGCGAAGGGACAGGGGATGCTCAGACCCAGTACTTC.

This clonotype appeared a single time. The V call is TRBV10-2, the J call TRBJ2-2; D uncertain. The germline CDR1 and CDR2 sequences are WSHSY and SAAADI. The CDR3 loop spans 13 amino acids. Trimming shortened V by 6 bases and J by 7 bases, and 12 bases separated the two germline ends. The CDR3 region has the DNA TGCGCCAGCAGCCCTAGTGTGAACGGGGAGCTGTTTTTT. Amino acids: CASSPSVNGELFF.

The gene calls are TRBV30 and TRBJ2-5; no reliable D call. Trimming cost V 0 bases and J 6 bases, with 20 bases left between them. The CDR3 has 16 amino acids. Germline CDR1 is GTSNPN and CDR2 is SVGIG (reference sequence). This chain's CDR3 is CAWSVNLLRGWKTQYF. CDR3 bases: TGTGCCTGGAGTGTAAATCTCCTCCGAGGTTGGAAGACCCAGTACTTC.

Only a few counts were recorded for this clonotype. V usage is TRBV28 and J usage is TRBJ2-3; TRBD2 is a possible D gene (6 bases). V dropped 2 bases and J dropped 4 bases, with 16 bases sitting between them. CDR1 and CDR2 (germline): MDHEN, SYDVKM. CDR3 length equals 16 residues. The CDR3 sequence: CASSLRELAGPDTQYF. CDR3 nucleotide sequence: TGTGCCAGCAGTTTACGAGAACTAGCAGGGCCAGATACGCAGTATTTT.

The chain recombines TRBV7-3 with TRBJ2-5; 7 bases align to TRBD1. The V segment lost 2 bases and the J segment 3 bases; nucleotides outside the gene matches: 0. Germline CDR1 SGHTA, CDR2 FQGTGA. There are 13 residues in the CDR3. CDR3 nucleotide sequence: TGTGCCAGCAGCTTACAGGGGGAAGAGACCCAGTACTTC. Protein: CASSLQGEETQYF.

The chain has TRBV7-9 and TRBJ1-6; D gene uncertain. The germline gives CDR1 SEHNR, CDR2 FQNEAQ (reference sequence). Trimming cost V 0 bases and J 6 bases, with 6 bases left between them. The CDR3 is 14 amino acids. The CDR3 region is CASSLADINSPLHF. CDR3 coding DNA: TGTGCCAGCAGCTTAGCAGACATTAATTCACCCCTCCACTTT.

The V gene is TRBV19, the J gene TRBJ1-3; no clear D. Germline V lookup: CDR1 LNHDA, CDR2 SQIVND (reference sequence). The CDR3 extends over 14 amino acids. Trimming removed 6 bases at V and 0 bases at J, with 9 bases between. The CDR3 loop reads CASSESYSGNTIYF. CDR3 bases: TGTGCCAGTAGCGAAAGCTACTCTGGAAACACCATATATTTT. The full variable domain, rest sourced from reference TRBV19 and TRBJ1-3, is DGGITQSPKYLFRKEGQNVTLSCEQNLNHDAMYWYRQDPGQGLRLIYYSQIVNDFQKGDIAEGYSVSREKKESFPLTVTSAQKNPTAFYLCASSESYSGNTIYFGEGSWLTVV.

This clonotype was counted a single time. The chain couples TRBV10-3 to TRBJ1-4; no definite D call. This CDR3 spans 13 amino acids. The ends were cut back, 4 bases at V and 8 bases at J, with 11 bases in the middle. The germline CDR1 and CDR2 sequences are ENHRY and SYGVKD. The CDR3 reads CAISAGGREKLFF. DNA of the CDR3: TGTGCCATCAGTGCGGGCGGCCGGGAAAAACTGTTTTTT.

This chain joins TRBV6-7 and TRBJ2-5, with D unclear. TRBV6-7 is an ORF for which the function is uncertain. The length of the CDR3 is 17 residues. Trimming shortened V by 7 bases and J by 4 bases, and 25 bases separated the two germline ends. The CDR3 DNA reads as TGTGCCAGCAAACACCCCCGGGCTGCCATCGGACGAGAGACCCAGTACTTC. Its protein product is CASKHPRAAIGRETQYF.

The rearrangement uses TRBV28 and TRBJ2-3; D might be TRBD1 or TRBD2, each matching 5 bases. The CDR3 is 15 amino acids. V lost 6 bases and J 2 bases, leaving 15 bases between the germline ends. Per germline, CDR1 MDHEN and CDR2 SYDVKM. The CDR3 reads CASRGNQGPTDTQYF. The DNA of the CDR3 is TGTGCCAGCAGGGGTAATCAGGGACCCACAGATACGCAGTATTTT.

V gene TRBV5-5 combines with J gene TRBJ2-2; D unresolved. V lost 1 base and J 6 bases, leaving 16 bases between the germline ends. Germline loops: CDR1 SGHKS, CDR2 YYEKEE (reference sequence). The CDR3 runs to 16 residues. CDR3 protein: CASSLFQDPTAGELFF. CDR3 coding DNA: TGTGCCAGCAGCTTGTTTCAGGACCCTACCGCCGGGGAGCTGTTTTTT.

In its sample, this clonotype was seen a few times. This chain joins TRBV7-2 and TRBJ1-1; 8 bases match TRBD1. Germline trimming cut 3 bases from V and 5 bases from J; bases unmatched to any gene: 2. Germline V gives CDR1 SGHTA, CDR2 FQGNSA. The CDR3 extends over 13 amino acids. The CDR3 DNA reads TGTGCCAGCAGCTTGGACAGGGTAACTGAAGCTTTCTTT. This sequence encodes CASSLDRVTEAFF.

The rearrangement uses TRBV6-1 and TRBJ1-3; no clear D gene. The CDR3 has 19 residues. The germline V and J ends were trimmed by 5 bases and 4 bases, with 27 bases remaining between them. In germline, CDR1 is MNHNS, CDR2 SASEGT. CDR3 bases: TGTGCCAGCAGTCGCTCCCCCCCCCAAACAGCGGCGGGGGGAAACACCATATATTTT. This gives the protein CASSRSPPQTAAGGNTIYF.

The table lists this clonotype with a few counts. The chain recombines TRBV6-2 or TRBV6-3 with TRBJ1-2; D is uncertain. With 5 bases removed from V and 7 bases from J, the gap between germline ends came to 11 bases. CDR3 size: 12 residues. CDR1 is MNHEY and CDR2 is SVGEGT in the germline V gene. The CDR3 DNA reads as TGTGCCAGCAGTGAGCATCCGGGTGGCTACACCTTC. It codes for CASSEHPGGYTF.

The chain combines TRBV6-1 with TRBJ2-3, with 7 bases that match TRBD1. Germline V gene data show CDR1 as MNHNS and CDR2 as SASEGT. The CDR3 covers 15 residues. J lost 4 bases, V lost 7 bases, and 11 bases had no gene match. The CDR3 reads CASTKTGRTSDTQYF. The DNA of the CDR3 is TGTGCCAGCACCAAGACAGGGAGAACGTCAGATACGCAGTATTTT.

The rearrangement links TRBV6-1 to TRBJ1-3; D may be TRBD1 (5 bases). Germline V gene lookup returns CDR1 MNHNS and CDR2 SASEGT. The V end was cut by 10 bases, the J end by 4 bases, with 11 bases between. This CDR3 spans 12 amino acids. As DNA, the CDR3 is TGTGCCACACGGGACGGCGGAAACACCATATATTTT. Its translation is CATRDGGNTIYF.

This clonotype has just a few counts. This sequence joins TRBV24-1 and TRBJ2-1; no definite D call. Germline CDR1 and CDR2: KGHDR and SFDVKD. This CDR3 contains 11 residues. With 7 bases removed from V and 8 bases from J, the gap between germline ends came to 8 bases. This chain's CDR3 is CATRHLDEQFF. CDR3 coding DNA: TGTGCCACCAGGCACTTGGATGAGCAGTTCTTC.

This sequence joins TRBV28 and TRBJ2-1, with 11 bases that match TRBD1. The CDR3 has 16 amino acids. CDR1 and CDR2 (germline): MDHEN, SYDVKM. The junction had 11 bases not matched to a gene; V was cut back by 6 bases and J by 7 bases. CDR3 in DNA: TGTGCCAGCAGCCTGGTCGGGACAGGGGGATCGAATGAGCAGTTCTTC. Translation gives CASSLVGTGGSNEQFF.

The chain uses TRBV15 and TRBJ2-3; 13 bases fit TRBD2. This CDR3 is built from 19 residues. The V gene's germline CDR1 is LNHNV and CDR2 YYDKDF (reference sequence). With 1 base clipped from V and 2 bases from J, the junction kept 9 bases outside the gene matches. CDR3 in DNA: TGTGCCACCAGCAGAGGACTAGCGGGAGGACACAGGGCCACAGATACGCAGTATTTT. This encodes CATSRGLAGGHRATDTQYF. The full variable domain, completed using reference TRBV15 and TRBJ2-3, is DAMVIQNPRYQVTQFGKPVTLSCSQTLNHNVMYWYQQKSSQAPKLLFHYYDKDFNNEADTPDNFQSRRPNTSFCFLDIRSPGLGDTAMYLCATSRGLAGGHRATDTQYFGPGTRLTVL.

This clonotype was observed a few times. V usage is TRBV20-1 and J usage is TRBJ1-5; D unresolved. Germline lookup yields CDR1 DFQATT and CDR2 SNEGSKA (reference sequence). CDR3 length: 15 amino acids. V was cut by 3 bases and J by 2 bases, with 14 bases left in between. The CDR3 spells CSASPKGVGNQPQHF. CDR3 in DNA: TGCAGTGCTAGCCCCAAGGGCGTTGGCAATCAGCCCCAGCATTTT.

The sample holds a few counts of this clonotype. The chain uses TRBV7-9 and TRBJ2-5; D may be TRBD1 (6 bases). Looked up from germline, CDR1 is SEHNR and CDR2 is FQNEAQ (reference sequence). Trimming removed 1 base from V and 3 bases from J, with 9 bases in between. The CDR3 runs 14 residues. DNA for the CDR3: TGTGCCAGCAGCTTAGGGACAGAGAAAGAGACCCAGTACTTC. As protein: CASSLGTEKETQYF.

V is TRBV3-1 and J is TRBJ2-7; D gene ambiguous. Germline V CDR1 and CDR2: LGHDT, YNNKEL (reference sequence). The CDR3 sequence is 11 residues long. Deletions cut 1 base from V and 6 bases from J, with 4 bases between. DNA of the CDR3: TGTGCCAGCAGCCAAGTCGGCGAGCAGTACTTC. Its protein is CASSQVGEQYF.